The sequence of this T cell receptor (beta chain) was determined in a study of T cells after yellow fever vaccination. In its sample, this clonotype was seen many times. TCRdb used MiXCR to reprocess the 5' RACE reads, holding one entry per CDR3 protein. Of around 50,000 distinct CDR3 sequences detected, less than 9% appear once; the ten largest clones hold 25% to 30%. V gave up 5 bases and J gave up 9 bases; unmatched junction bases: 6. CDR1 is PRHDT, CDR2 FYEKMQ, per germline (reference sequence). The CDR3 is 15 residues long. The input for sequencing was CD8+ T cells sorted from PBMCs, taken around 16 days after the first yellow fever vaccination. The chain couples TRBV13 to TRBJ2-1; 14 bases align to TRBD2. The TCR sequence derives from a man aged 18-30 years who received the YFV17D yellow fever vaccine. Written as DNA, the CDR3 is TGTGCCAGCAGCCCTAGACTAGCGGGGGGGCGTGAGCAGTTCTTC. Its protein product is CASSPRLAGGREQFF.